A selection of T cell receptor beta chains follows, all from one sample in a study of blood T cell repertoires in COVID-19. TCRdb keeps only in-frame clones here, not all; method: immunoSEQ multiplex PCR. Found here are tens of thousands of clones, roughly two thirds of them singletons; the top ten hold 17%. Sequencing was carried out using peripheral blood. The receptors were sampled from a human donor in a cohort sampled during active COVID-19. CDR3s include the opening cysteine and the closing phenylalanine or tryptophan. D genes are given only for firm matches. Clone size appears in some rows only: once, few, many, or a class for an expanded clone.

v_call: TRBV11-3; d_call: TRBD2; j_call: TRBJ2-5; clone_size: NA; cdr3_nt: TGTGCCAGCAGCTTAGTCGGGGGGGCCGAGACCCAGTACTTC; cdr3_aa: CASSLVGGAETQYF
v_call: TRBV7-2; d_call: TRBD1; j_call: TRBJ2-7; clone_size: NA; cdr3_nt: TGTGCCAGCAACCTTAGAGGGGGACAGGGGGCCAGGGAGCAGTACTTC; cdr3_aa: CASNLRGGQGAREQYF
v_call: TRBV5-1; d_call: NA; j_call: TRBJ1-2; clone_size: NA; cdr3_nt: TGCGCCAGCAGCTTGGGACAGGTTTCGAGCTACACCTTC; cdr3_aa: CASSLGQVSSYTF
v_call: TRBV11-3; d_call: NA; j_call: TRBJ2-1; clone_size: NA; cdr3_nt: TGTGCCAGCAGCTTGGACAAACTTGAGCAGTTCTTC; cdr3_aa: CASSLDKLEQFF
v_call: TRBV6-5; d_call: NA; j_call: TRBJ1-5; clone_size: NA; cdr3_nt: TGTGCCAGCCCCCGAGAACCTAATCAGCCCCAGCATTTT; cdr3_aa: CASPREPNQPQHF
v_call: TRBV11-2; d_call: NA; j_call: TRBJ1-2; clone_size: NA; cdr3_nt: TGTGCCAGCCGAGCGGGTAGCTATGGCTACACCTTC; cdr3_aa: CASRAGSYGYTF
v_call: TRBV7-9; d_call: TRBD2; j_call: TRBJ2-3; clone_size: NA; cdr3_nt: TGTGCCAGCAGCCCCGGATGGACTAGCGGGGAGGATACGCAGTATTTT; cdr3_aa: CASSPGWTSGEDTQYF
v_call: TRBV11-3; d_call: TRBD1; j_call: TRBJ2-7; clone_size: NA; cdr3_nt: TGTGCCAGCAGCGGCGGGACAGGCTTCTTAGGGGGGTCCTCCTACGAGCAGTACTTC; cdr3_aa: CASSGGTGFLGGSSYEQYF
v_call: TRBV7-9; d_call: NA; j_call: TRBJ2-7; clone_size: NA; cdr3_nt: TGTGCCAGCAGCCCGCGAGACAGGAGCAACGAGCAGTACTTC; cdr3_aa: CASSPRDRSNEQYF
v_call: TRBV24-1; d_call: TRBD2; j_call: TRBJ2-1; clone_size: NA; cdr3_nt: TGTGCCACCAGTGATACCGGGACTAGCGGGAATCCCTACAATGAGCAGTTCTTC; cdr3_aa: CATSDTGTSGNPYNEQFF
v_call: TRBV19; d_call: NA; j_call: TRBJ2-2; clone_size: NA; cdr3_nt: TGTGCCAGTAGTATAGATCGCAGGGCCAACACCGGGGAGCTGTTTTTT; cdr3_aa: CASSIDRRANTGELFF
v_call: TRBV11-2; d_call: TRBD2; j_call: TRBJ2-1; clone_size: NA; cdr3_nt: TGTGCCAGCAGCGACGATCGCAGCGGGGGCTCCTACAATGAGCAGTTCTTC; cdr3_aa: CASSDDRSGGSYNEQFF
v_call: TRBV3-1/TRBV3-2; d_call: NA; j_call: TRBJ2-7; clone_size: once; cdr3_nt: TGTGCCAGCAGCTCCCAGGCCTACGAGCAGTACTTC; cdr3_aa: CASSSQAYEQYF
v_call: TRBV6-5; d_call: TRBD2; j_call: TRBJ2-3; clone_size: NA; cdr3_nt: TGTGCCACTCCAACGGGGGGGCTGGGAGATACGCAGTATTTT; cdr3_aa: CATPTGGLGDTQYF
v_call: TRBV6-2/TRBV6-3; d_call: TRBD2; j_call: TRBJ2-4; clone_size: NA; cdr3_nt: TGTGCCAGCAGCATTCGACTAGCGGGAGAGGCCTTTGCCAAAAACATTCAGTACTTC; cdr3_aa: CASSIRLAGEAFAKNIQYF
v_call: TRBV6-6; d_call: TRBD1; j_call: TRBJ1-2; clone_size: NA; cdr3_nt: TGTGCCAGCGATCAGGGGGCGGCGGGCTATGGCTACACCTTC; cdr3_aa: CASDQGAAGYGYTF
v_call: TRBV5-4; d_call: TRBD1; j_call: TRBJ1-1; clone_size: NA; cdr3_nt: TGTGCCAGCAGCGGGACAGGGAATCTTGGTGAAGCTTTCTTT; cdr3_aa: CASSGTGNLGEAFF
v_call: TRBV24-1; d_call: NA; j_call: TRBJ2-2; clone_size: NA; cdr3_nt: TGTGCCACACAAGCGGACAGTACATACGGGGAGCTGTTTTTT; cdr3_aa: CATQADSTYGELFF
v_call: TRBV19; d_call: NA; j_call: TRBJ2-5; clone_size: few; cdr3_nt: TGTGCCAGTCGACAGGCAGGGGAGACCCAGTACTTC; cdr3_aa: CASRQAGETQYF
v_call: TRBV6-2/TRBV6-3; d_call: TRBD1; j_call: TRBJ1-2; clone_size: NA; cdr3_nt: TGTGCCAGCAGTTCCTCCCGGACAGGAAACTATGGCTACACCTTC; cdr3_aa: CASSSSRTGNYGYTF
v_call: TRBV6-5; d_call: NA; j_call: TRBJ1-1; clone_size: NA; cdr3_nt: TGTGCCAGCAGATCAGAGAGGGAAACTGAAGCTTTCTTT; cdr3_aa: CASRSERETEAFF
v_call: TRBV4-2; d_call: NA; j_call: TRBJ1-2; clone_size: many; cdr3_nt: TGTGCCAGCAGCCAAGCCCGGGGAGGCTATGGCTACACCTTC; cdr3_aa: CASSQARGGYGYTF
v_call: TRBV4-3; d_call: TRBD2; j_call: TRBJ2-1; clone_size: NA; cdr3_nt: TGCGCCAGCAGCCAAGAAAGAACGGCGGGGGGGCACGAGCAGTTCTTC; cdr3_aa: CASSQERTAGGHEQFF
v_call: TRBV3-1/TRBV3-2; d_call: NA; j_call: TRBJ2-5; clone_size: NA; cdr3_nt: TGTGCCAGCAGCCAGGCCTTGGAGACCCAGTACTTC; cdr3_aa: CASSQALETQYF
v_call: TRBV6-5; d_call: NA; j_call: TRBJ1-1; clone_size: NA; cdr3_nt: TGTGCCAGCAGTTACTCGCGGGGGTGGGCTGAAGCTTTCTTT; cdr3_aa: CASSYSRGWAEAFF
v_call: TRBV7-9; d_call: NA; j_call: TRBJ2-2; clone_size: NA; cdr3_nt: TGTGCCAGCAGCCCTGAGCGGGCAGGAGCGAACACCGGGGAGCTGTTTTTT; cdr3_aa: CASSPERAGANTGELFF
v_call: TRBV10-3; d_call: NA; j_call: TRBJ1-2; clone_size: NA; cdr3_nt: TGTGCCATCCCTCAGAGGGGGTATGGCTACACCTTC; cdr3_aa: CAIPQRGYGYTF
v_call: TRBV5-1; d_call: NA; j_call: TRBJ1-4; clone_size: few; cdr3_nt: TGCGCCAGCAGCTTGCTGGGAGCAACTAATGAAAAACTGTTTTTT; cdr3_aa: CASSLLGATNEKLFF
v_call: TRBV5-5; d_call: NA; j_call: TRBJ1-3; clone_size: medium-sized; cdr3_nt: TGTGCCAGCAGCCCTCCGGAAGCGTCGTACTCTGGAAACACCATATATTTT; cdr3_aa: CASSPPEASYSGNTIYF
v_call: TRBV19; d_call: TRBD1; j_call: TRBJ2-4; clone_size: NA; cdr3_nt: TGTGCCAGTAGTAAACGGGACAGTAACATTCAGTACTTC; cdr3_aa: CASSKRDSNIQYF
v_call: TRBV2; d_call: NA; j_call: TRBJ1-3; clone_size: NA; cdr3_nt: TGTGCCAGCAGTGGGACAGCTGGAAACACCATATATTTT; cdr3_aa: CASSGTAGNTIYF
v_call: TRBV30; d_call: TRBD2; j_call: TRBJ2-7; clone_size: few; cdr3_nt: TGTGCCTGCCCGGCTAGCGGCGATCCCTACGAGCAGTACTTC; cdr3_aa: CACPASGDPYEQYF
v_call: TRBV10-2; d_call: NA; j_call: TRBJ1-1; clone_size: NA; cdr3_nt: TGCGCCAGCAGATCAGGGGACACTGAAGCTTTCTTT; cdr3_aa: CASRSGDTEAFF
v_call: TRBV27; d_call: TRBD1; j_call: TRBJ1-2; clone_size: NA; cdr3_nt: TGTGCCAGCAGTGCCACAGGGGCGAATTACTATGGCTACACCTTC; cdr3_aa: CASSATGANYYGYTF
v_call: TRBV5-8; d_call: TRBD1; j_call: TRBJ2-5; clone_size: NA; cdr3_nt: TGTGCCAGCAGCTCCGGGACAGGGGAAGGAGAGACCCAGTACTTC; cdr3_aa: CASSSGTGEGETQYF
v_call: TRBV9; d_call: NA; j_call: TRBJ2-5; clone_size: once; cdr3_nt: TGTGCCAGCAGCCCCCGGGATAGTCGGGGGTCGGAGACCCAGTACTTC; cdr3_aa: CASSPRDSRGSETQYF
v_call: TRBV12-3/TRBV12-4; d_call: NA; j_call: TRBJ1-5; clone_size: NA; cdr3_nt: TGTGCCAGCAGTTCCCCCGGGGGTCAGCCCCAGCATTTT; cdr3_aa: CASSSPGGQPQHF
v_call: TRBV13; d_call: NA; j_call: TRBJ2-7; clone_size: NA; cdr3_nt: TGTGCCAGCAGCTTGGATGTCTCAATCAAGGGGAACGAGCAGTACTTC; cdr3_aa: CASSLDVSIKGNEQYF
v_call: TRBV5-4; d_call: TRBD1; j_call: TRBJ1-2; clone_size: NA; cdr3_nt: TGTGCCAGCAGCCCACCGGACAGGGGAGGGTATGGCTACACCTTC; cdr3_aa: CASSPPDRGGYGYTF
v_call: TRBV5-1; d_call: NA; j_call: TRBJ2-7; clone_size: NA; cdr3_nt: TGCGCCAGCAGTGGCAACTCCTACGAGCAGTACTTC; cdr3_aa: CASSGNSYEQYF
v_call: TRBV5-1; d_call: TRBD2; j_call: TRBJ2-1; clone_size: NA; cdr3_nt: TGCGCCAGCAGCGTCACTAGCGGGCAGAACAATGAGCAGTTCTTC; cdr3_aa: CASSVTSGQNNEQFF
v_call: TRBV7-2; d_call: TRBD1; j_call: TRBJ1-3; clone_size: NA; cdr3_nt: TGTGCCAGCAGCCAGACCGGGACAGGGACTGGAAACACCATATATTTT; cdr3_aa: CASSQTGTGTGNTIYF
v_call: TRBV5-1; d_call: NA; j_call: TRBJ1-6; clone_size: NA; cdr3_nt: TGCGCCAGCAGCTTCCTCGGGGTGGCGAATTCACCCCTCCACTTT; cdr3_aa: CASSFLGVANSPLHF
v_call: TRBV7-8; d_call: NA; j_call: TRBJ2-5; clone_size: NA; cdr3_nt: TGTGCCAGCAGCTTATTTCGGGGAAAAGAGGAGACCCAGTACTTC; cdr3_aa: CASSLFRGKEETQYF
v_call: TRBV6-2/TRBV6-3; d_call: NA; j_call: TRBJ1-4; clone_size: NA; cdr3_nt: TGTGCCAGCAGTTACGGAGGTGAAAAACTGTTTTTT; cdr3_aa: CASSYGGEKLFF
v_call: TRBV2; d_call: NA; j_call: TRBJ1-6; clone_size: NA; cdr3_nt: TGTGCCAGCAACCCCGGGACAAGGGATTCACCCCTCCACTTT; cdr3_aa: CASNPGTRDSPLHF
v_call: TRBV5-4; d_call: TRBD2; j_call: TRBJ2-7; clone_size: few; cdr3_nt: TGTGCCAGCAGCCCTCCGGGACTAGCTTTCGAGCAGTACTTC; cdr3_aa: CASSPPGLAFEQYF
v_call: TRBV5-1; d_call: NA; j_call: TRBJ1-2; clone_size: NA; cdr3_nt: TGCGCCAGCAGCTTGGTTCCGGGTTTATCCTATGGCTACACCTTC; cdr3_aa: CASSLVPGLSYGYTF
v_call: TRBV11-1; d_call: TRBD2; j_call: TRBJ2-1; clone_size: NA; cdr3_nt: TGTGCCAGCAGCTTAGTACTAGCGGGGGGGAACAATGAGCAGTTCTTC; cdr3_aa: CASSLVLAGGNNEQFF
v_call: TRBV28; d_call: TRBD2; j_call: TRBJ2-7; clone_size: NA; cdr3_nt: TGTGCCAGCAGTTTACTGACTAGCGGGAGGGACGAGCAGTACTTC; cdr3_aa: CASSLLTSGRDEQYF
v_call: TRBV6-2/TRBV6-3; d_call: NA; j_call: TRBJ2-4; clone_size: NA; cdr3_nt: TGTGCCAGCAGTTACTCGGGAGGCGAATCCAAAAACATTCAGTACTTC; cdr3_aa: CASSYSGGESKNIQYF
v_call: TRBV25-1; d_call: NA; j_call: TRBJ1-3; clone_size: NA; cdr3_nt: TGTGCCAGCAGCCCCCCGGCGGCCTCTGGAAACACCATATATTTT; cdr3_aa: CASSPPAASGNTIYF